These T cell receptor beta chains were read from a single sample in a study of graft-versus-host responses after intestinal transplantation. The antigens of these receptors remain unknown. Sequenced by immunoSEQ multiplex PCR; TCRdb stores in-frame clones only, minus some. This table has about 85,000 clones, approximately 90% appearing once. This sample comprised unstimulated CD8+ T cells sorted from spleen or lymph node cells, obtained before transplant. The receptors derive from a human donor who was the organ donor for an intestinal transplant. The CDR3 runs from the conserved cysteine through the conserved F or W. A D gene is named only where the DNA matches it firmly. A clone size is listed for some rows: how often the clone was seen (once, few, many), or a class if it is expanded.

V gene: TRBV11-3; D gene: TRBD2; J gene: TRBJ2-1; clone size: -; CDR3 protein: CASSPMRTSGYNEQFF; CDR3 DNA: TGTGCCAGCAGCCCGATGAGGACTAGCGGGTACAATGAGCAGTTCTTC
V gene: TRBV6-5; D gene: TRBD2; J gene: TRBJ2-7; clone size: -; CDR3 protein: CASSYLTSSHEQYF; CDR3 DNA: TGTGCCAGCAGTTACCTGACTAGCTCCCACGAGCAGTACTTC
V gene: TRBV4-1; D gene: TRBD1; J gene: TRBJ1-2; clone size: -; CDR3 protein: CASSRTGTYGYTF; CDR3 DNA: TGCGCCAGCAGCAGGACAGGAACCTATGGCTACACCTTC
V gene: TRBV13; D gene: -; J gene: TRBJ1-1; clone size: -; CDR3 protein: CASSSGDTEAFF; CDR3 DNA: TGTGCCAGCAGCTCAGGGGACACTGAAGCTTTCTTT
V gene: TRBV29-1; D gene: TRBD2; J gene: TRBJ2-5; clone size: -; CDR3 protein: CSVEGLAGGPEETQYF; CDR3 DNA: TGCAGCGTTGAAGGGTTAGCGGGAGGGCCGGAGGAGACCCAGTACTTC
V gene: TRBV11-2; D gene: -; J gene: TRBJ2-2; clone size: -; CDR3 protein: CASSSFGRGDTGELFF; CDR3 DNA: TGTGCCAGCAGCTCCTTCGGGAGAGGGGACACCGGGGAGCTGTTTTTT
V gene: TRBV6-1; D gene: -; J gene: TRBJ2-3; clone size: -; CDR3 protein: CASSEARRASTDTQYF; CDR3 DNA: TGTGCCAGCAGTGAAGCTAGGCGGGCGAGCACAGATACGCAGTATTTT
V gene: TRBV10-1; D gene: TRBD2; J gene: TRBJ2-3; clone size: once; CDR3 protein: CASSESGGTGADTQYF; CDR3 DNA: TGCGCCAGCAGTGAAAGCGGGGGGACCGGGGCAGATACGCAGTATTTT
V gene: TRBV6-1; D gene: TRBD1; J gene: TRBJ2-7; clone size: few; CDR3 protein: CASSITGGPSYEQYF; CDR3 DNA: TGTGCCAGCAGTATCACAGGGGGCCCCTCCTACGAGCAGTACTTC
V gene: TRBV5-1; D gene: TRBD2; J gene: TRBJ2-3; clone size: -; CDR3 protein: CASSLGLAGPADTQYF; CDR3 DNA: TGCGCCAGCAGCTTGGGACTAGCGGGCCCTGCGGATACGCAGTATTTT
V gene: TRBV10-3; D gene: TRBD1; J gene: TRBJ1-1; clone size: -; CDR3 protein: CAISEPRRTGGRDTEAFF; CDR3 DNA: TGTGCCATCAGTGAGCCTCGAAGGACAGGGGGGAGGGACACTGAAGCTTTCTTT
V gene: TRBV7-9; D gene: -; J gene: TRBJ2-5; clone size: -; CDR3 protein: CASSLAQEETQYF; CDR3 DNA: TGTGCCAGCAGCTTAGCACAGGAAGAGACCCAGTACTTC
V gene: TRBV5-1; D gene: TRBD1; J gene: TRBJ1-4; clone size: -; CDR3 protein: CASSLEKGGEGGNEKLFF; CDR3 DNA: TGCGCCAGCAGCTTGGAGAAAGGGGGCGAAGGTGGGAATGAAAAACTGTTTTTT
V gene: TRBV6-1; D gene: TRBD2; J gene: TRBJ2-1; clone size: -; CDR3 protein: CASSEVAGGPYNEQFF; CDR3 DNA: TGTGCCAGCAGTGAAGTTGCGGGGGGACCGTACAATGAGCAGTTCTTC
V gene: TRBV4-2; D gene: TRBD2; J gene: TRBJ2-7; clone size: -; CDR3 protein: CASSQVAGGLSEQYF; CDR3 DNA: TGTGCCAGCAGCCAAGTAGCGGGAGGGCTTAGCGAGCAGTACTTC